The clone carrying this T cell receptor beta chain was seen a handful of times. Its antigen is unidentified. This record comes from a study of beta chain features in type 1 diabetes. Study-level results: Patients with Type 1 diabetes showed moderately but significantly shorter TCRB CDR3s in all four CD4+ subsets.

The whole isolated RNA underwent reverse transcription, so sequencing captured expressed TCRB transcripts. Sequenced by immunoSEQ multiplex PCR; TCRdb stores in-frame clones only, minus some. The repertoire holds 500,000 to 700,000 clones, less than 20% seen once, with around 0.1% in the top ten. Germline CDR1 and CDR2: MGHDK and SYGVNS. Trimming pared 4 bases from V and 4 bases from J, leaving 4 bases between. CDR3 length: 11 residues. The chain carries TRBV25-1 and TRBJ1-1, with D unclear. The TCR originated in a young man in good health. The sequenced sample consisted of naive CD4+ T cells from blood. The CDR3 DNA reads TGTGCCAGCAGTGGACCCACTGAAGCTTTCTTT. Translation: CASSGPTEAFF.